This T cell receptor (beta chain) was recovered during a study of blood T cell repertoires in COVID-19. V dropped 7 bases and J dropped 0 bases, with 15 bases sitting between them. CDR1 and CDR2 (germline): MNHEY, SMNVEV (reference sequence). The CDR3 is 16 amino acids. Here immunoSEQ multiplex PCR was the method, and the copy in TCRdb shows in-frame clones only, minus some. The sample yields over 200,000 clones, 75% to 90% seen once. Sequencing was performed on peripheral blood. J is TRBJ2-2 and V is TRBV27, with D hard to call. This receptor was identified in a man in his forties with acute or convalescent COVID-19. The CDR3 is CASTPRWSSNTGELFF. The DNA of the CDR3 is TGTGCCAGCACCCCTCGGTGGTCCTCGAACACCGGGGAGCTGTTTTTT.